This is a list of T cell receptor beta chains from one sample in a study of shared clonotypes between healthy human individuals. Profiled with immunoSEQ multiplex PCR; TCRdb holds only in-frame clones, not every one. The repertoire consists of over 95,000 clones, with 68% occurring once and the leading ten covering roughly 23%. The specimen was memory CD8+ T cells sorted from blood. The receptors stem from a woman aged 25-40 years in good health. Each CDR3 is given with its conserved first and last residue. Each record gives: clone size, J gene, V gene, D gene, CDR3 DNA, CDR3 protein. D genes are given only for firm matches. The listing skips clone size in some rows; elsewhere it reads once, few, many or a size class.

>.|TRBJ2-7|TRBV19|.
TGTGCCAGTAGTAAGGGGACTGTAAAACTGAACGAGCAGTACTTC
CASSKGTVKLNEQYF
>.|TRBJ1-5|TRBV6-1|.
TGTGCCAGCAGCGGACTAGGTGATCAGCCCCAGCATTTT
CASSGLGDQPQHF
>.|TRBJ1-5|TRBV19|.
TGTGCCAGTAGTAAATCGCCCCAGCATTTT
CASSKSPQHF
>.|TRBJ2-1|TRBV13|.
TGTGCCAGCAGCTTTTGGCAGTCAATTAATGAGCAGTTCTTC
CASSFWQSINEQFF
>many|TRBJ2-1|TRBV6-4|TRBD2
TGTGCCAGCAGTGACTCGAGCGGGAGCGGGTACAATGAGCAGTTCTTC
CASSDSSGSGYNEQFF
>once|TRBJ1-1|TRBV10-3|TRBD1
TGTGCCATCAGTGAGTCCGGTCAGGGGGGAGTTGAAGCTTTCTTT
CAISESGQGGVEAFF
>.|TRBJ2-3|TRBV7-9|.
TGTGCCAGCAGACGGACAGCCTCCGCGCAGTATTTT
CASRRTASAQYF
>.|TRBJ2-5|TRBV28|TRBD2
TGTGCCAGCAGTACAAGAAGCGGGAGGTTAGGAGAGACCCAGTACTTC
CASSTRSGRLGETQYF
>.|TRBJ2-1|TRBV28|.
TGTGCCAGCAGTTCCCCAGGAATTCAGCTTTGCTCCTACAATGAGCAGTTCTTC
CASSSPGIQLCSYNEQFF
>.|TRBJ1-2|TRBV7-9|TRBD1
TGTGCCAGCAGCTTCGGACAGGGGGGTAACTATGGCTACACCTTC
CASSFGQGGNYGYTF
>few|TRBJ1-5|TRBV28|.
TGTGCCAGCAGTTTTCTGGCAGGGAGGGGAATCATACCCCAGCATTTT
CASSFLAGRGIIPQHF
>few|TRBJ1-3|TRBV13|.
TGTGCCAGCAGCTTAGAGGGGGGGCCTGGAAACACCATATATTTT
CASSLEGGPGNTIYF
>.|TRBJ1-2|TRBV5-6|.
TGTGCCAGCAGCGGACAGAATTCTGTCTATTCCGGCTACACCTTC
CASSGQNSVYSGYTF
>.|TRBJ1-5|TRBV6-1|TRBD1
TGTGCCAGCAGGGAAGGCAGGGGGCTTGGCAATCAGCCCCAGCATTTT
CASREGRGLGNQPQHF
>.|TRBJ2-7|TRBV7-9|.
TGTGCCAGCATCTCCGGGCTGACGCAGCAGTACTTC
CASISGLTQQYF
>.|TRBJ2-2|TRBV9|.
TGTGCCAGCAGCGTAGCGCTGCGTTTAAACACCGGGGAGCTGTTTTTT
CASSVALRLNTGELFF
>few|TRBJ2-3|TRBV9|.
TGTGCCAGCAGCGTAGGTGGGGGGTCAGATACGCAGTATTTT
CASSVGGGSDTQYF
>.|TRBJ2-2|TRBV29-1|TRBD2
TGCAGCGGAGCCGGGACTACGAACACCGGGGAGCTGTTTTTT
CSGAGTTNTGELFF
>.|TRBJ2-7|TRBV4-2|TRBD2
TGTGCCAGCGGGACTAGCGGGAGCAACGAGCAGTACTTC
CASGTSGSNEQYF
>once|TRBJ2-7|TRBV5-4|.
TGTGCCAGCAGCCCACCTTCTCGCGAGCAGTACTTC
CASSPPSREQYF
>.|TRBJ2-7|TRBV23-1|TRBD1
TGCGCCAGTCAGGCCGGGACAGCGGACTCCTACGAGCAGTACTTC
CASQAGTADSYEQYF
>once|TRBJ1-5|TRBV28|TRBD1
TGTGCCAGCAGCGCCCTGGACAGGGACAATCAGCCCCAGCATTTT
CASSALDRDNQPQHF
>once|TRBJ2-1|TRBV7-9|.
TGTGCCAGCAGCCACCCCATGGGAGACAATGAGCAGTTCTTC
CASSHPMGDNEQFF
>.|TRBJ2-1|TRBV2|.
TGTGCCAGCACCTGGATGGGCGGCTACAATGAGCAGTTCTTC
CASTWMGGYNEQFF
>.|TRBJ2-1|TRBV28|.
TGTGCCAGCAGTCCCTTTGGGAGAACCTACAATGAGCAGTTCTTC
CASSPFGRTYNEQFF
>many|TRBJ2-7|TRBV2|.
TGTGCCAGCAGCCCGAACTACGAGCAGTACTTC
CASSPNYEQYF
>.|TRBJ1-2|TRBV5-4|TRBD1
TGTGCCAGCAGCTTAGACAGGGGCTATGGCTACACCTTC
CASSLDRGYGYTF
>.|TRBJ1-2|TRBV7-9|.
TGTGCCAGCGCGGACTCCAAGGGGGGTGGCTACACCTTC
CASADSKGGGYTF
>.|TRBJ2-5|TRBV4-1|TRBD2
TGCGCCAGCAGCCCTGGAGGCAGCGGGAGGGCCGAAGAGACCCAGTACTTC
CASSPGGSGRAEETQYF
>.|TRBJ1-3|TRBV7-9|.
TGTGCCAGCAGCTTAGTTCTGGGAGCTGGAAACACCATATATTTT
CASSLVLGAGNTIYF
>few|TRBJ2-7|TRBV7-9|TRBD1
TGTGCCAGCAGCTTAGACAGGGGAAACGAGCAGTACTTC
CASSLDRGNEQYF
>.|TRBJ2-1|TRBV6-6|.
TGTGCCAGCAGTTCAGGGCTAGCCGACTACAATGAGCAGTTCTTC
CASSSGLADYNEQFF
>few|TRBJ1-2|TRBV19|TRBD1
TGTGCCAGTAGTATCGAGCGTGGGAAGGGACAGGGTCTTGGCTACACCTTC
CASSIERGKGQGLGYTF
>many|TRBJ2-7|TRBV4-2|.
TGTGCCAGCAGCCAAGGTGAGACAGGGGGACTAGGCGGTCCCTACGAGCAGTACTTC
CASSQGETGGLGGPYEQYF
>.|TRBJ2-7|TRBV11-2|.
TGTGCCAGCAGCTTAAGATCGGGGTTGGATAAGCAGTACTTC
CASSLRSGLDKQYF
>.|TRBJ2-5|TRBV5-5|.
TGTGCCAGCAGCTTTTACGAGACCCAGTACTTC
CASSFYETQYF
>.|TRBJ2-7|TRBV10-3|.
TGTGCCATCGGGACTTCAATCTCCTACGAGCAGTACTTC
CAIGTSISYEQYF
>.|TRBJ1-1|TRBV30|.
TGTGCCTGGACCCAACGGAAGGGGTCTGAAGCTTTCTTT
CAWTQRKGSEAFF
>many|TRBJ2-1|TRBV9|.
TGTGCCAGCAGCGTCGGGACAACCCTCTACAATGAGCAGTTCTTC
CASSVGTTLYNEQFF
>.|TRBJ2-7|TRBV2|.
TGTGCCAGCACGGCAGGACTTAGCTACGAGCAGTACTTC
CASTAGLSYEQYF
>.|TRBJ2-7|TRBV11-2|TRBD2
TGTGCCAGCAACCCCGGGGGGGACGAGCAGTACTTC
CASNPGGDEQYF
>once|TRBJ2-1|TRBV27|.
TGTGCCAGCAGTTTATACGGGACTAGGGGGCCCCGCGTCAATGAGCAGTTCTTC
CASSLYGTRGPRVNEQFF
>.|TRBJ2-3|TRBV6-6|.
TGTGCCAGCAGCCTCCAGGGCACAGATACGCAGTATTTT
CASSLQGTDTQYF
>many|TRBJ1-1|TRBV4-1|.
TGCGCCAGCAGCAGAACAAGGACTGAAGCTTTCTTT
CASSRTRTEAFF
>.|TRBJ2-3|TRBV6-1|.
TGTGCCAGCATTCGGCTAGCGAGAACCACAGATACGCAGTATTTT
CASIRLARTTDTQYF
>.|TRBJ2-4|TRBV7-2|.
TGTGCCAGCAGCCCCGTTACTCTGGGGGCCAAAAACATTCAGTACTTC
CASSPVTLGAKNIQYF
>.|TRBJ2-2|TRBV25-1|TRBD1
TGTGCCAGCAGTGAAGGTAGAGGGAACAGGGGCTACACCGGGGAGCTGTTTTTT
CASSEGRGNRGYTGELFF
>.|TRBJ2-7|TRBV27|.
TGTGCCAGCAGTTTAATCCGGGACCCCGCGGACGAGCAGTACTTC
CASSLIRDPADEQYF
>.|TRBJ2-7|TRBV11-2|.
TGTGCCAGCAGCTTCACCTCGGGTGGGCTGAGTAGCGGCCCCTACGAGCAGTACTTC
CASSFTSGGLSSGPYEQYF
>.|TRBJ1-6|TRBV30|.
TGTGCCTGGAGTGACAGGGAGCCCTATAATTCACCCCTCCACTTT
CAWSDREPYNSPLHF
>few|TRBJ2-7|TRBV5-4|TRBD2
TGTGCCAGCAGTCCAAATAGCGGGAGAAGAGGCGAGCAGTACTTC
CASSPNSGRRGEQYF
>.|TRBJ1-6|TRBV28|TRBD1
TGTGCCAGCACCTATGACAGGGGGAATTCACCCCTCCACTTT
CASTYDRGNSPLHF